The 32 T cell receptor beta chains presented below share a single source sample, sequenced in a study of blood T cell repertoires in COVID-19. This table comes from immunoSEQ multiplex PCR, and its TCRdb copy is limited to in-frame clones, with some not included. The table has 70,000 to 100,000 clones, 88% seen once. Sequencing was done on a sample of peripheral blood. The source of these receptors is a human donor in a cohort sampled during active COVID-19.

This chain joins TRBV18 and TRBJ2-2; a weak D match, TRBD2 (5 bases). Per germline, CDR1 KGHSH and CDR2 LQKENI. The germline V and J ends were trimmed by 2 bases and 9 bases, with 10 bases remaining between them. The CDR3 contains 13 residues. In DNA form, the CDR3 reads TGTGCCAGCTCACCAGGGAGTTGGAGGGAGCTGTTTTTT. Residues: CASSPGSWRELFF.

The CDR3 nucleotides are TGTGCCAGCAGCCCCCCGACTAGCGGGGTGGGGGACAATGAGCAGTTCTTC. Protein: CASSPPTSGVGDNEQFF. This chain uses TRBV5-4 with TRBJ2-1; 11 nucleotides align to TRBD2. J was trimmed by 5 bases and V by 4 bases; bases with no gene match: 11. Germline V CDR1 and CDR2: SGHNT, YYREEE (reference sequence). The CDR3 has 17 residues. Together with reference TRBV5-4 and TRBJ2-1, the CDR3 gives the full variable domain: ETGVTQSPTHLIKTRGQQVTLRCSSQSGHNTVSWYQQALGQGPQFIFQYYREEENGRGNFPPRFSGLQFPNYSSELNVNALELDDSALYLCASSPPTSGVGDNEQFFGPGTRLTVL.

The chain links TRBV28 to TRBJ1-2; TRBD1 is a possible D gene (6 bases). The CDR3 consists of 13 residues. Germline-derived CDR1 and CDR2 are MDHEN and SYDVKM. V gave up 2 bases and J gave up 2 bases, with 6 bases separating them. Here the CDR3 DNA reads TGTGCCAGCAGTTTAGACAGGAACTATGGCTACACCTTC. It encodes CASSLDRNYGYTF.

The CDR3 region has the DNA TGTGCCAGCAGTTACAGGGGCGAGCAGTACTTC. This encodes CASSYRGEQYF. The chain is built from TRBV12-3 or TRBV12-4 and TRBJ2-7; 7 bases line up with TRBD1. This CDR3 is built from 11 residues. J was trimmed by 6 bases and V by 4 bases; bases with no gene match: 0.

The chain has TRBV27 and TRBJ2-7; D remains unclear. V dropped 9 bases and J dropped 0 bases, with 9 bases sitting between them. Germline V lookup: CDR1 MNHEY, CDR2 SMNVEV (reference sequence). The CDR3 extends over 12 amino acids. The CDR3 nucleotides are TGTGCCAGGAGAAGATCCTCCTACGAGCAGTACTTC. It is translated as CARRRSSYEQYF.

This chain joins TRBV28 and TRBJ2-7, with 10 bases identical to TRBD1. The germline CDR1 and CDR2 sequences are MDHEN and SYDVKM. With V trimmed by 5 bases and J by 2 bases, 3 bases remained unmatched. There are 14 residues in the CDR3. The chain's CDR3 is CASSRTGGPYEQYF. The CDR3 DNA reads as TGTGCCAGCAGTCGGACAGGGGGACCCTACGAGCAGTACTTC.

J is TRBJ2-1 and V is TRBV5-1; 7 nucleotides match TRBD2. The V and J ends lost 0 bases and 5 bases, in that order; junction bases with no gene match: 5. CDR1 is SGHRS, CDR2 YFSETQ, per germline. This CDR3 is 15 amino acids long. In DNA, the CDR3 is TGCGCCAGCAGCTTGGCCCCTAGCGGCAACAATGAGCAGTTCTTC. Residues: CASSLAPSGNNEQFF. The variable domain in full, completed from reference TRBV5-1 and TRBJ2-1, reads KAGVTQTPRYLIKTRGQQVTLSCSPISGHRSVSWYQQTPGQGLQFLFEYFSETQRNKGNFPGRFSGRQFSNSRSEMNVSTLELGDSALYLCASSLAPSGNNEQFFGPGTRLTVL.

The V and J genes are TRBV7-9 and TRBJ1-1, with D hard to call. Looked up from germline, CDR1 is SEHNR and CDR2 is FQNEAQ (reference sequence). The CDR3 runs 15 residues. V lost 3 bases and J 2 bases, leaving 13 bases between the germline ends. Written as DNA, the CDR3 is TGTGCCAGCAGCTTGGTAGAGGGCAAAAACACTGAAGCTTTCTTT. Translating it yields CASSLVEGKNTEAFF.

This chain joins TRBV12-3 or TRBV12-4 and TRBJ1-2, with D perhaps TRBD1 (5 bases). This CDR3 spans 13 amino acids. Trimming pared 2 bases from V and 7 bases from J, leaving 11 bases between. CDR3 region: CASSLNEQAGYTF. CDR3 nucleotide sequence: TGTGCCAGCAGTTTAAATGAACAGGCTGGCTACACCTTC.

This clone was seen at least ten times. The genes are TRBV19 and TRBJ1-5; TRBD1 might be the D (6 bases). V was trimmed by 4 bases and J by 0 bases, leaving 22 bases between them. Germline CDR1 and CDR2: LNHDA and SQIVND (reference sequence). The CDR3 extends over 19 amino acids. Written as DNA, the CDR3 is TGTGCCAGTAGTAGTCGGACAGTAGAGGCCAAATATAGCAATCAGCCCCAGCATTTT. Amino acid sequence: CASSSRTVEAKYSNQPQHF.

The table lists this clone with a count of one. J is TRBJ2-3 and V is TRBV5-1; 8 bases are a match to TRBD1. Trimming at V came to 3 bases and at J to 6 bases, leaving 12 bases not matched to a gene. The CDR3 length is 16 residues. CDR1 and CDR2 from the germline V gene are SGHRS and YFSETQ. The chain's CDR3 is CASSSGSGTGGDTQYF. The CDR3 DNA reads as TGCGCCAGCAGCTCTGGATCCGGGACAGGAGGGGATACGCAGTATTTT.

This clone was found once. The chain carries TRBV28 and TRBJ2-1, with TRBD1 identical over 9 bases. Germline V gives CDR1 MDHEN, CDR2 SYDVKM. The V and J ends lost 3 bases and 6 bases, in that order; junction bases with no gene match: 6. This CDR3 has 15 residues. This CDR3 is CASSFWTGVRNEQFF. The CDR3 DNA sequence: TGTGCCAGCAGTTTCTGGACAGGGGTGCGCAATGAGCAGTTCTTC.

The chain has TRBV9 and TRBJ1-1, with D maybe TRBD1 (6 bases). Trimming left V 2 bases short and J 0 bases short, with 11 bases between. The CDR3 length is 15 residues. Germline V gene lookup returns CDR1 SGDLS and CDR2 YYNGEE. The CDR3 reads CASSVLGDMNTEAFF. For the CDR3, the DNA is TGTGCCAGCAGCGTTTTGGGGGACATGAACACTGAAGCTTTCTTT.

This chain joins TRBV19 and TRBJ2-5; 7 nucleotides line up with TRBD2. The CDR3 is 15 residues long. The V and J ends lost 4 bases and 4 bases, in that order; junction bases with no gene match: 9. Germline V gives CDR1 LNHDA, CDR2 SQIVND (reference sequence). The CDR3 protein is CASSSGGLPRETQYF. In DNA, the CDR3 is TGTGCCAGTAGTAGCGGGGGACTACCTAGAGAGACCCAGTACTTC.

The chain is built from TRBV7-9 and TRBJ2-3; possibly TRBD2 for D (6 bases). The CDR3 consists of 14 residues. V lost 6 bases and J lost 1, with 11 bases in between. Germline V gene data show CDR1 as SEHNR and CDR2 as FQNEAQ (reference sequence). The CDR3 nucleotides read TGTGCCAGCAGGTTGGACTACGGCACAGATACGCAGTATTTT. Its translation is CASRLDYGTDTQYF.

This chain uses TRBV19 with TRBJ1-5; no clear D gene. Germline V lookup: CDR1 LNHDA, CDR2 SQIVND (reference sequence). V shed 7 bases and J shed 6 bases, with 16 bases lying between them. The CDR3 length is 14 residues. CDR3 sequence reads: CASKQRAPPQPQHF. In DNA, the CDR3 is TGTGCCAGTAAACAGCGGGCTCCCCCTCAGCCCCAGCATTTT.

V usage is TRBV19 and J usage is TRBJ1-6, with D possibly matching TRBD1 (6 bases). Per the germline V gene, CDR1 is LNHDA and CDR2 is SQIVND (reference sequence). V lost 7 bases to trimming and J lost 4 bases, with 11 bases between them. The CDR3 runs to 14 residues. The CDR3 region has the DNA TGTGCCAGTACAGACAGGAATTATAATTCACCCCTCCACTTT. This translates into CASTDRNYNSPLHF.

The chain combines TRBV6-5 with TRBJ2-7, with a tentative D call TRBD2 (5 bases). The germline V and J ends were trimmed by 7 bases and 2 bases, with 12 bases remaining between them. Germline loops: CDR1 MNHEY, CDR2 SVGAGI. The CDR3 runs 13 residues. The CDR3 DNA reads as TGTGCCAGCATAGCGACAAGAACCTACGAGCAGTACTTC. It translates to CASIATRTYEQYF.

V and J are TRBV19 and TRBJ1-4; 8 bases fit TRBD1. J lost 7 bases, V lost 5 bases, and 6 bases had no gene match. Per germline, CDR1 LNHDA and CDR2 SQIVND (reference sequence). This CDR3 spans 14 amino acids. The CDR3 loop reads CASSSRTGSEKLFF. The CDR3 bases are TGTGCCAGTAGTTCGAGGACAGGGAGTGAAAAACTGTTTTTT.

The rearrangement joins TRBV19 to TRBJ2-6; the D is unclear. V was clipped by 11 bases and J by 1 base, with 6 bases between them. The CDR3 has 12 amino acids. Germline-derived CDR1 and CDR2 are LNHDA and SQIVND (reference sequence). In DNA form, the CDR3 reads TGTGCCTCGACTTCTGGGGCCAACGTCCTGACTTTC. Protein: CASTSGANVLTF.

The J gene is TRBJ1-6, the V gene TRBV3-1 (or the pseudogene TRBV3-2), with 8 bases that match TRBD1. V was pared by 4 bases and J by 9 bases, with 8 bases of the junction left unmatched. The CDR3 runs 15 residues. The V gene's germline CDR1 is LGHDT and CDR2 YNNKEL (reference sequence). CDR3 sequence reads: CASSRRDRLGSPLHF. DNA of the CDR3: TGTGCCAGCAGCCGCAGGGACAGGCTCGGTTCACCCCTCCACTTT.

V and J are TRBV7-9 and TRBJ2-5, with D possibly being TRBD2 (6 bases). The CDR3 is 12 residues long. Trimming removed 6 bases from V and 5 bases from J, with 10 bases in between. Germline V gene lookup returns CDR1 SEHNR and CDR2 FQNEAQ (reference sequence). This CDR3 is CASRVEGETQYF. The CDR3 region has the DNA TGTGCCAGCAGGGTGGAGGGGGAGACCCAGTACTTC.

V usage is TRBV5-1 and J usage is TRBJ1-1; D gene ambiguous. CDR3 length: 15 residues. Germline V gene sequence: CDR1 SGHRS, CDR2 YFSETQ. Trimming took off 4 bases at V and 6 bases at J, with 19 bases between the two ends. CDR3 protein: CASSAALTGFPEAFF. CDR3 DNA sequence: TGCGCCAGCAGCGCAGCTTTAACGGGGTTCCCTGAAGCTTTCTTT.

The gene calls are TRBV7-2 and TRBJ2-3; 14 bases align to TRBD2. The V gene's germline CDR1 is SGHTA and CDR2 FQGNSA. With V trimmed by 4 bases and J by 9 bases, 3 bases remained unmatched. The CDR3 runs to 14 residues. CDR3 in amino acids: CASSSTSGGATQYF. As DNA, the CDR3 is TGTGCCAGCAGCTCGACTAGCGGGGGGGCCACGCAGTATTTT.

This clone was counted many times. The genes are TRBV5-6 and TRBJ1-1; D unclear. Germline V gives CDR1 SGHDT, CDR2 YYEEEE. The CDR3 has 14 amino acids. V was clipped by 5 bases and J by 2 bases, with 13 bases between them. CDR3 DNA: TGTGCCAGCAGATTAAAAGGAGTAAACACTGAAGCTTTCTTT. Translating gives CASRLKGVNTEAFF.

The chain combines TRBV10-3 with TRBJ2-7; weak D call: TRBD2 (6 bases). The V end lost 11 bases, the J end lost 1 base, and 18 bases lay between the germline ends. The length of the CDR3 is 14 residues. CDR1 is ENHRY, CDR2 SYGVKD, per germline. Here the CDR3 DNA reads TGTGCCCATAGGCCGGGGGAGGAATCCTACGAGCAGTACTTC. It codes for CAHRPGEESYEQYF.

This clone was counted a few times. The chain links TRBV18 to TRBJ1-2; D is uncertain. Trimming cost V 3 bases and J 4 bases, with 9 bases left between them. Per the germline V gene, CDR1 is KGHSH and CDR2 is LQKENI. CDR3 size: 13 residues. DNA for the CDR3: TGTGCCAGCTCACCGGAGGGTTCCTATGGCTACACCTTC. As protein: CASSPEGSYGYTF. The full variable domain, rest sourced from reference TRBV18 and TRBJ1-2, is NAGVMQNPRHLVRRRGQEARLRCSPMKGHSHVYWYRQLPEEGLKFMVYLQKENIIDESGMPKERFSAEFPKEGPSILRIQQVVRGDSAAYFCASSPEGSYGYTFGSGTRLTVV.

The chain is built from TRBV25-1 and TRBJ1-2, with D uncertain. Germline CDR1 MGHDK, CDR2 SYGVNS. This CDR3 spans 16 amino acids. The V gene lost 5 bases and the J gene lost 2 bases, with 18 bases spanning the gap. The chain's CDR3 is CASSNAPSEPNYGYTF. In DNA, the CDR3 is TGTGCCAGCAGTAATGCTCCATCCGAGCCGAACTATGGCTACACCTTC.

The J gene is TRBJ1-2, the V gene TRBV6-2 or TRBV6-3; D gene unclear. This CDR3 is built from 15 residues. Germline CDR1 reads MNHEY; CDR2 reads SVGEGT. V lost 4 bases and J lost 4, with 16 bases in between. The DNA of the CDR3 is TGTGCCAGCAGTTCACCCGGCGGTGGGAGCTATGGCTACACCTTC. Protein: CASSSPGGGSYGYTF.

The chain's CDR3 is CASSQDLAGAADTQYF. The CDR3 bases are TGCGCCAGCAGCCAAGACTTAGCGGGAGCGGCAGATACGCAGTATTTT. The chain combines TRBV4-3 with TRBJ2-3, with TRBD2 matching 9 bases. Germline-derived CDR1 and CDR2 are LGHNA and YSLEER. The CDR3 has 16 residues. V trimming: 0 bases; J trimming: 4 bases; junction bases outside the gene matches: 5.

This chain uses TRBV19 with TRBJ2-3; 7 nucleotides line up with TRBD1. Germline V CDR1 and CDR2: LNHDA, SQIVND (reference sequence). The CDR3 extends over 14 amino acids. V shed 6 bases and J 5 bases; nucleotides not matched to a gene: 8. The CDR3 here is CASSLQGIGDTQYF. CDR3 in DNA: TGTGCCAGTAGCTTACAGGGGATTGGAGATACGCAGTATTTT.

The rearrangement uses TRBV4-1 and TRBJ1-2, with TRBD1 matching 8 bases. The CDR3 consists of 17 residues. Germline V lookup: CDR1 MGHRA, CDR2 YSYEKL. The V and J ends lost 1 base and 4 bases, in that order; junction bases with no gene match: 11. CDR3 in amino acids: CASSQGRGDRLLYGYTF. The CDR3 DNA reads TGCGCCAGCAGCCAAGGTAGAGGGGACAGGCTGCTCTATGGCTACACCTTC.